The present T cell receptor (beta chain) was sequenced within a study of blood T cell repertoires in COVID-19. The V gene lost 6 bases and the J gene lost 3 bases, with 17 bases spanning the gap. CDR1 is SGHTA, CDR2 FQGNSA, per germline. The CDR3 consists of 15 residues. As handled by the study authors: Cell counts per sample came from amplifying reference gene primers. Libraries were prepared by immunoSEQ multiplex PCR; TCRdb keeps only in-frame clonotypes and omits some of them. V and J calls and clone size are given by that table; D and trimming were obtained from the DNA. Of around 250,000 clones detected, over 75% appear once; the ten largest clones hold about 0.64%.

The receptor was derived from a human donor in a cohort sampled during active COVID-19. The sample was peripheral blood. J is TRBJ1-2 and V is TRBV7-2; D perhaps matches TRBD1 (6 bases). The CDR3 nucleotides read TGTGCCAGCAGTTCCAGGGGCGGACCTTACTATGGCTACACCTTC. Its protein product is CASSSRGGPYYGYTF.